The sequence of this TCR beta chain was determined in a study of T cells expressing NK-cell markers. Each CDR3 protein gets one entry in TCRdb, which reprocessed the 5' RACE reads and gives no DNA. The sample table includes about 380,000 distinct CDR3 sequences. The CDR3 runs to 12 residues. Per the germline V gene, CDR1 is SNHLY and CDR2 is FYNNEI. The clonotype was recovered from a man aged 18-69 years in good health. Sequenced: blood T cells: a sorted CD56 or NKG2C T cell subset, CD4+ or CD8+ T cells, or bulk PBMC T cells (not recorded which). The rearrangement links TRBV2 to TRBJ2-3. CDR3 amino acids: CASNTRTDTQYF.